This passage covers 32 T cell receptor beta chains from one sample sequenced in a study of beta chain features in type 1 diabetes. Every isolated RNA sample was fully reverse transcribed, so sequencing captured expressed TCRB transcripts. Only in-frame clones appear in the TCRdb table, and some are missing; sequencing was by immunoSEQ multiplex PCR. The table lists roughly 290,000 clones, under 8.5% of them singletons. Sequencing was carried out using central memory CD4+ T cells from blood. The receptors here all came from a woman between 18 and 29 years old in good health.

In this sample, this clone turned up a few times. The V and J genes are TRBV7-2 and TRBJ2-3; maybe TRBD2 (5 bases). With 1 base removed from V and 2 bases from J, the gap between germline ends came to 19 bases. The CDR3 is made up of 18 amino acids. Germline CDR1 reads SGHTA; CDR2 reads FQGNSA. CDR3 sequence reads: CASSLDPPGYVLTDTQYF. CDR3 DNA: TGTGCCAGCAGCTTAGATCCCCCGGGGTACGTTCTCACAGATACGCAGTATTTT.

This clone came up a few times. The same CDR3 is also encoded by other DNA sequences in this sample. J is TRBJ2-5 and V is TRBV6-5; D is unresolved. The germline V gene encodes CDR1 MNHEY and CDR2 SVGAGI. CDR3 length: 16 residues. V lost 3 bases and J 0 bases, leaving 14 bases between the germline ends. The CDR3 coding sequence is TGTGCCAGCAGTTATTCCACAGCTTCGTACCAAGAGACCCAGTACTTC. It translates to CASSYSTASYQETQYF.

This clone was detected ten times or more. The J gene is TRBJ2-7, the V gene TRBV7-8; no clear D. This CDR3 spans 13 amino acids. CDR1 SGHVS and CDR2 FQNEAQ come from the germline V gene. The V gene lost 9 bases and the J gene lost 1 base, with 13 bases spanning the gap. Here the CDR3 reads CASSALGSYEQYV. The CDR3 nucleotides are TGTGCCAGTTCCGCCCTAGGATCCTACGAGCAGTACGTC.

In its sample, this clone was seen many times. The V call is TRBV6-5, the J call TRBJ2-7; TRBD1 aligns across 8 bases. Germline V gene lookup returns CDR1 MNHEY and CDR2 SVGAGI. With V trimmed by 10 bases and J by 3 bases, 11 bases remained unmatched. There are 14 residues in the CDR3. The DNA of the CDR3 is TGTGCCACCGACCGGACAGGGTCTGGCTACGAGCAGTACTTC. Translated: CATDRTGSGYEQYF.

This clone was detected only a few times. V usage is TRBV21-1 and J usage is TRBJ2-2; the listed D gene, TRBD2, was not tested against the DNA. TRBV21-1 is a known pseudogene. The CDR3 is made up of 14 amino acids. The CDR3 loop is CASPPGKGTGELFF. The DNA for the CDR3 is TGTGCCAGCCCCCCCGGGAAAGGAACCGGGGAGCTGTTTTTT.

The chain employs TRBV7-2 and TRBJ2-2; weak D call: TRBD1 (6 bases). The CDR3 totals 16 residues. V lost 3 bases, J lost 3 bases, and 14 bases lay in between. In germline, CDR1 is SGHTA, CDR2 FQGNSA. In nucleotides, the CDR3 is TGTGCCAGCAGCTTTAACCCAGGGGTGGACACCGGGGAGCTGTTTTTT. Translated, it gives CASSFNPGVDTGELFF.

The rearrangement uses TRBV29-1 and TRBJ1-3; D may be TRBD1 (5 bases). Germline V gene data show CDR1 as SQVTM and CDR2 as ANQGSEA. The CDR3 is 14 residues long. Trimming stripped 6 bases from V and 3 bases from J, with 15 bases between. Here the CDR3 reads CSVVDMGLGNTIYF. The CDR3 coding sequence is TGCAGCGTCGTGGACATGGGCCTTGGAAACACCATATATTTT.

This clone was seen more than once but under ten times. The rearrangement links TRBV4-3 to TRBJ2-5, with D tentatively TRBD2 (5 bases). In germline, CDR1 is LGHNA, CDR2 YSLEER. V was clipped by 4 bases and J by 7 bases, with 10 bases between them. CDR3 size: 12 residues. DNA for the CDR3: TGCGCCAGCAGCCCAACCGGGGTGACCCAGTACTTC. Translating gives CASSPTGVTQYF.

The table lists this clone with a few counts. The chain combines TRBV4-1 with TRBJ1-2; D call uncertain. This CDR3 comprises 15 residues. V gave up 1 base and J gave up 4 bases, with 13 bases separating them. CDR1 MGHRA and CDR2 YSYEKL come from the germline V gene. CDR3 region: CASSQGGGDFYGYTF. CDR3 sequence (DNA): TGCGCCAGCAGCCAAGGAGGAGGAGATTTCTATGGCTACACCTTC.

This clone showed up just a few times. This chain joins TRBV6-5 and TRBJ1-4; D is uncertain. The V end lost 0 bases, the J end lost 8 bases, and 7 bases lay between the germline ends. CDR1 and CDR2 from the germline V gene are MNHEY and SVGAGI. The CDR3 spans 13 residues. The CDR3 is CASSYSIAEKLFF. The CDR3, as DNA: TGTGCCAGCAGTTACTCGATAGCCGAAAAACTGTTTTTT.

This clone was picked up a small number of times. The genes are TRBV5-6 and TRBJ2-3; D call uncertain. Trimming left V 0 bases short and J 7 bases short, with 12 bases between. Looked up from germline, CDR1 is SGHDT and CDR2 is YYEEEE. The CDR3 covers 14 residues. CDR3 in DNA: TGTGCCAGCAGCTTGGAAGGTTCAGACTATACGCAGTATTTT. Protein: CASSLEGSDYTQYF.

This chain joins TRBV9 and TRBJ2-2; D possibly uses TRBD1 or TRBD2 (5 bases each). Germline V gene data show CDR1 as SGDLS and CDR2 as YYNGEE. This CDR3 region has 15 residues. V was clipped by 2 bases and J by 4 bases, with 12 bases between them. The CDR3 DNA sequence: TGTGCCAGCAGCGTGCGAGGGGCGGGCACCGGGGAGCTGTTTTTT. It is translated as CASSVRGAGTGELFF.

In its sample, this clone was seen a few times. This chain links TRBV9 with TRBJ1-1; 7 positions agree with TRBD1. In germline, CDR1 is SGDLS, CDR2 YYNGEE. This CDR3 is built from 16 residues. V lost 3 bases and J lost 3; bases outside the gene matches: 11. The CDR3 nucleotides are TGTGCCAGCAGCGGACCCCCGGGACAGCTGGACACTGAAGCTTTCTTT. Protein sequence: CASSGPPGQLDTEAFF.

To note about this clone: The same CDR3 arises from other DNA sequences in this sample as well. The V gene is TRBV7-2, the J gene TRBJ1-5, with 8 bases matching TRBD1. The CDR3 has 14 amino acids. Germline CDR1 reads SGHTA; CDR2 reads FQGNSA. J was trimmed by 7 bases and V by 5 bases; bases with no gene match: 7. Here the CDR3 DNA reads TGTGCCAGCAGCCTCGACAGGGGTGGGCAGCCCCAGCATTTT. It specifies CASSLDRGGQPQHF.

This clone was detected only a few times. CDR3 loop: CAISESSSNQPQHF. CDR3 nucleotide sequence: TGTGCCATCAGTGAGTCTAGTAGCAATCAGCCCCAGCATTTT. The genes are TRBV10-3 and TRBJ1-5; no clear D gene. In germline, CDR1 is ENHRY, CDR2 SYGVKD. The CDR3 is 14 amino acids. The germline V and J ends were trimmed by 0 bases and 0 bases, with 3 bases remaining between them.

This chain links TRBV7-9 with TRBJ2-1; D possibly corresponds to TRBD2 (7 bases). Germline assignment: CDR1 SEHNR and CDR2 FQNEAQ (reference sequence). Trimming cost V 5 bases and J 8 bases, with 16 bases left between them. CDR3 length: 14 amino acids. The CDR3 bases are TGTGCCAGCAGCCCCCGGGGGGCCCTGGATGAGCAGTTCTTC. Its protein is CASSPRGALDEQFF.

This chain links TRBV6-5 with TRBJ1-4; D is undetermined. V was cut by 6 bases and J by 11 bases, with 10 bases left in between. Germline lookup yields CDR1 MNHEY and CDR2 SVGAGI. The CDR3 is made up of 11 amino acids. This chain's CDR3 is CASSLGRKLFF. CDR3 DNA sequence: TGTGCCAGCAGCCTGGGGAGGAAACTGTTTTTT.

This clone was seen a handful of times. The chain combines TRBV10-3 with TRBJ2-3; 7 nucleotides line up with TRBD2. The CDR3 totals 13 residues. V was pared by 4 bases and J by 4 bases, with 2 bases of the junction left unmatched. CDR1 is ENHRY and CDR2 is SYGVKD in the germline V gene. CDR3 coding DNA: TGTGCCATCAGTGGGGAGGGGTCAGATACGCAGTATTTT. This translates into CAISGEGSDTQYF.

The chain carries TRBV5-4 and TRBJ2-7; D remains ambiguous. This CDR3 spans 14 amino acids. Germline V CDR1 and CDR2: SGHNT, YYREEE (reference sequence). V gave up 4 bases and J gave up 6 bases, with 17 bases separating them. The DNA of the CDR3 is TGTGCCAGCAGCGCAGACGCCATGTATAGCGAGCAGTACTTC. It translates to CASSADAMYSEQYF. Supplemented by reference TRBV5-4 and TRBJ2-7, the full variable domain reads ETGVTQSPTHLIKTRGQQVTLRCSSQSGHNTVSWYQQALGQGPQFIFQYYREEENGRGNFPPRFSGLQFPNYSSELNVNALELDDSALYLCASSADAMYSEQYFGPGTRLTVT.

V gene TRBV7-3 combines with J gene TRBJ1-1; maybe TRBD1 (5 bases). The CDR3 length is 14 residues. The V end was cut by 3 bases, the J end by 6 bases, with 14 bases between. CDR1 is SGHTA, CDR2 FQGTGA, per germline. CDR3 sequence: CASSFSSDSSEAFF. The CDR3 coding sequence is TGTGCCAGCAGCTTTTCGTCCGACAGCTCTGAAGCTTTCTTT.

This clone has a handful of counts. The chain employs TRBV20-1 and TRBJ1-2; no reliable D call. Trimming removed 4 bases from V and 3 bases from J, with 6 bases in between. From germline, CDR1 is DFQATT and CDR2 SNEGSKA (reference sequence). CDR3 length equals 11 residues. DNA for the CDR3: TGCAGTGCTACTAATGACTATGGCTACACCTTC. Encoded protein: CSATNDYGYTF.

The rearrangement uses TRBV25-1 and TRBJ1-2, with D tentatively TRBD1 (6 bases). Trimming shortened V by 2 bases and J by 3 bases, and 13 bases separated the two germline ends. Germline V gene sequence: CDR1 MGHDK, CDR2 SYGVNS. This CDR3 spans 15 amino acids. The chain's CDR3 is CASSEGVPGDYGYTF. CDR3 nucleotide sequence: TGTGCCAGCAGTGAAGGGGTACCAGGGGACTATGGCTACACCTTC.

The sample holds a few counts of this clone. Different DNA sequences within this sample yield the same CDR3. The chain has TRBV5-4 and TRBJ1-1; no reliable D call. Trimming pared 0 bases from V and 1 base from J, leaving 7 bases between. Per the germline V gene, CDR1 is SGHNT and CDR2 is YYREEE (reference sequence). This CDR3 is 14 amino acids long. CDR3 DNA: TGTGCCAGCAGCTTGGAACAGCGGAACACTGAAGCTTTCTTT. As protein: CASSLEQRNTEAFF.

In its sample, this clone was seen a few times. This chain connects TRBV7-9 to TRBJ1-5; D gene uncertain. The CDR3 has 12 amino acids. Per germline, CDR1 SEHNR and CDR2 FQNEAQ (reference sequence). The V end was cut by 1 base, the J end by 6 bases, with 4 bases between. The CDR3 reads CASSLDTQPQHF. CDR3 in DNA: TGTGCCAGCAGCTTAGACACTCAGCCCCAGCATTTT.

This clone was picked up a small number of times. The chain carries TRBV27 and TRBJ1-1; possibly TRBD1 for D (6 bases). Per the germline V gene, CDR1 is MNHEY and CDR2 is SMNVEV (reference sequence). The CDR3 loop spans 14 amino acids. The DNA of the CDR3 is TGTCTTTGCGGGGGGGCGCCCCGGGACACTGAAGCTTTCTTT. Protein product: CLCGGAPRDTEAFF.

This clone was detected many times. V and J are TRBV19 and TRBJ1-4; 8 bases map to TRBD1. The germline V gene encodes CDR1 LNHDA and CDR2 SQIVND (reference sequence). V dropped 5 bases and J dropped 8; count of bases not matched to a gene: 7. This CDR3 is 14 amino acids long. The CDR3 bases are TGTGCCAGTAGTCCCCAGACAGGGGCAGAAAAACTGTTTTTT. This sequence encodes CASSPQTGAEKLFF.

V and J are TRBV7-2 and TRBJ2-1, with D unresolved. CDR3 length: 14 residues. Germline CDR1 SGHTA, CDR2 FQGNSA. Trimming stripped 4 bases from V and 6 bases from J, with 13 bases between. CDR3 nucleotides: TGTGCCAGCAGCTCCCCCCCTCTGGGCAATGAGCAGTTCTTC. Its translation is CASSSPPLGNEQFF.

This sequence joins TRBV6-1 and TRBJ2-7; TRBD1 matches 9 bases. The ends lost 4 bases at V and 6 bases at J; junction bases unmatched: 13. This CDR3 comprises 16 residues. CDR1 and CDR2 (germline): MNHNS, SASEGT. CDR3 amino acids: CASSATTYGTGLEQYV. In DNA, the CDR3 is TGTGCCAGCAGTGCAACAACATACGGGACAGGGCTCGAGCAGTACGTC.

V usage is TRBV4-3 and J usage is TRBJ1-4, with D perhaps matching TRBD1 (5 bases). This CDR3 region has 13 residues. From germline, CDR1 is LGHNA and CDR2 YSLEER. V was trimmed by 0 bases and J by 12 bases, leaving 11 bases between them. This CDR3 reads CASSQDQGRELFF. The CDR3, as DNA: TGCGCCAGCAGCCAAGATCAGGGAAGGGAACTGTTTTTT.

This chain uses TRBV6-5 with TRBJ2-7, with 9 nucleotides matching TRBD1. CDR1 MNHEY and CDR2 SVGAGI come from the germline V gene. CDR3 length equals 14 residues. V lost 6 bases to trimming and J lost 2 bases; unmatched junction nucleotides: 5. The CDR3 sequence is CASRGQGPTYEQYV. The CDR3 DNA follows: TGTGCCAGCAGAGGACAGGGGCCGACCTACGAGCAGTACGTC.

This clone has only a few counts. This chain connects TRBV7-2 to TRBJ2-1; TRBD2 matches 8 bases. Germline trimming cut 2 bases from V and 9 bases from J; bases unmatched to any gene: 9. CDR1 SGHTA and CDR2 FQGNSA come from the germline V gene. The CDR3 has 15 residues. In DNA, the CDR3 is TGTGCCAGCAGCTTAAGTTCTAGCGGGTACTTTGAGCAGTTCTTC. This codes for CASSLSSSGYFEQFF. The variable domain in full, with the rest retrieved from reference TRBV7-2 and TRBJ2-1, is GAGVSQSPSNKVTEKGKDVELRCDPISGHTALYWYRQSLGQGLEFLIYFQGNSAPDKSGLPSDRFSAERTGGSVSTLTIQRTQQEDSAVYLCASSLSSSGYFEQFFGPGTRLTVL.

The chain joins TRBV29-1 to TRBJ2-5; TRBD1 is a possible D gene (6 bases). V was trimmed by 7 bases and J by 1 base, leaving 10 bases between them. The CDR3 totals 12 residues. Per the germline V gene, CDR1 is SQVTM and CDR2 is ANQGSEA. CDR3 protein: CSGDRLQETQYF. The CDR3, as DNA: TGCAGCGGTGACAGGCTCCAAGAGACCCAGTACTTC.